The following is a T cell receptor (beta chain) sequence with its context. Antigen specificity is unknown. Stable hyperthyroidism: no ophthalmopathy progression over 18 months of follow-up. Losses at the gene ends were 7 bases for V and 6 bases for J; bases not matched to a gene: 8. Germline V CDR1 and CDR2: MNHEY, SVGEGT. The CDR3 has 14 amino acids. The data are from a study of T cells in Graves' hyperthyroidism and ophthalmopathy. General observations from the study: In the analysis, a 13 V-J model separated ophthalmopathy from stable hyperthyroidism.

TCR beta CDR3 region amplification was performed from RNA transcripts. Carried out on the TCR CDR3, a first-round RT-PCR used the HTBI primer set. TCRdb re-derived calls from the multiplex PCR reads in MiXCR, one entry per CDR3 protein. The sample records 300,000 to 450,000 distinct CDR3 sequences, about 15% being singletons. The receptor's source is a woman aged 55-75 years with Graves' hyperthyroidism. The chain carries TRBV6-2 or TRBV6-3 and TRBJ2-7; 11 bases fit TRBD2. Sequenced: blood. CDR3 DNA: TGTGCCAGCAAACCCGATAGCGGGAGGGGCGAGCAGTACTTC. It yields the protein CASKPDSGRGEQYF.